This passage covers 19 T cell receptor beta chains from one sample sequenced in a study of CD8 T cells in Susac syndrome. RNA, at about 0.5 to 1 ug, was reverse transcribed with random hexamers. TCRdb reanalysed the immunoSEQ multiplex PCR reads using MiXCR and keeps one entry per CDR3 protein. The sample contains 110,000 or so distinct CDR3 sequences, 85% to 95% of which appear only once. The sample consisted of CD8+ T cells from PBMCs. The source is a human donor in good health.

This rearrangement joins TRBV6-5 to TRBJ2-5, with D unclear. CDR1 and CDR2 (germline): MNHEY, SVGAGI. Trimming shortened V by 7 bases and J by 5 bases, and 17 bases separated the two germline ends. This CDR3 contains 14 residues. DNA of the CDR3: TGTGCCAGCAACCACGGGCCTTTGAGGGAGACCCAGTACTTC. It translates to CASNHGPLRETQYF.

The V gene is TRBV20-1, the J gene TRBJ2-3; the match to TRBD2 covers 7 bases. The germline CDR1 and CDR2 sequences are DFQATT and SNEGSKA (reference sequence). V lost 6 bases and J lost 3; bases outside the gene matches: 9. The CDR3 extends over 14 amino acids. For the CDR3, the DNA is TGCAGTGCCCCCGGGGGGACTCGGACAGATACGCAGTATTTT. Translation: CSAPGGTRTDTQYF.

J is TRBJ2-7 and V is TRBV27; D is unclear. Germline CDR1 reads MNHEY; CDR2 reads SMNVEV (reference sequence). The CDR3 runs 15 residues. The ends were cut back, 0 bases at V and 3 bases at J, with 12 bases in the middle. This CDR3 is CASSLSIVGFYEQYF. The CDR3 DNA is TGTGCCAGCAGTTTATCAATCGTGGGTTTCTACGAGCAGTACTTC.

This rearrangement joins TRBV24-1 to TRBJ2-1; D unresolved. Deletions cut 4 bases from V and 5 bases from J, with 2 bases between. CDR3 length: 11 residues. The germline CDR1 and CDR2 sequences are KGHDR and SFDVKD. CDR3 sequence (DNA): TGTGCCACCAGTGACAACAATGAGCAGTTCTTC. Amino acid sequence: CATSDNNEQFF.

This chain uses TRBV12-3 or TRBV12-4 with TRBJ2-1; 7 bases fit TRBD2. Germline trimming cut 6 bases from V and 9 bases from J; bases unmatched to any gene: 14. The CDR3 spans 15 residues. Here the CDR3 DNA reads TGTGCCAGCAGGCTCACGGGAGGCCCAGCCGGTGAGCAGTTCTTC. As protein: CASRLTGGPAGEQFF.

The V and J genes are TRBV6-2 or TRBV6-3 and TRBJ2-1; 8 nucleotides align to TRBD1. Germline V gives CDR1 MNHEY, CDR2 SVGEGT. The CDR3 runs to 15 residues. Trimming took 8 bases from V and 8 from J; bases not matched to a gene: 14. The CDR3 spells CASAGRQGLFDEQFF. DNA of the CDR3: TGTGCCAGCGCGGGCCGACAGGGGTTGTTCGATGAGCAGTTCTTC.

The V and J genes are TRBV6-5 and TRBJ1-2; D is undetermined. The germline gives CDR1 MNHEY, CDR2 SVGAGI. The CDR3 sequence is 16 residues long. The V end was cut by 6 bases, the J end by 3 bases, with 20 bases between. CDR3 sequence: CASRLFDGVGDYGYTF. CDR3 coding DNA: TGTGCCAGCAGATTATTTGATGGCGTTGGGGACTATGGCTACACCTTC.

CDR3 protein: CASSPIRGKVREQYF. In DNA form, the CDR3 reads TGTGCCAGCAGCCCCATACGGGGTAAGGTGCGCGAGCAGTACTTC. The chain has TRBV7-9 and TRBJ2-7, with D possibly matching TRBD2 (5 bases). CDR3 size: 15 residues. Per germline, CDR1 SEHNR and CDR2 FQNEAQ (reference sequence). V was cut by 5 bases and J by 6 bases, with 20 bases left in between.

The V call is TRBV4-1, the J call TRBJ2-1; 8 positions agree with TRBD1. CDR3 length equals 15 residues. Germline loops: CDR1 MGHRA, CDR2 YSYEKL. The V segment lost 0 bases and the J segment 6 bases; nucleotides outside the gene matches: 4. The CDR3, as DNA: TGCGCCAGCAGCCAAGAGACAGGGGTGGGCAATGAGCAGTTCTTC. It encodes CASSQETGVGNEQFF.

This chain links TRBV7-9 with TRBJ1-1; TRBD1 matches 8 bases. CDR1 SEHNR and CDR2 FQNEAQ come from the germline V gene (reference sequence). The V segment lost 3 bases and the J segment 5 bases; nucleotides outside the gene matches: 8. The CDR3 extends over 15 amino acids. The CDR3 sequence is CASSLGSTGETEAFF. CDR3 nucleotide sequence: TGTGCCAGCAGCTTGGGGTCGACAGGGGAGACTGAAGCTTTCTTT. Full variable domain (outside the CDR3, taken from reference TRBV7-9 and TRBJ1-1): DTGVSQNPRHKITKRGQNVTFRCDPISEHNRLYWYRQTLGQGPEFLTYFQNEAQLEKSRLLSDRFSAERPKGSFSTLEIQRTEQGDSAMYLCASSLGSTGETEAFFGQGTRLTVV.

The chain links TRBV20-1 to TRBJ1-3; D uncertain. V lost 3 bases and J lost 0, with 6 bases in between. Germline CDR1 reads DFQATT; CDR2 reads SNEGSKA (reference sequence). This CDR3 has 13 residues. CDR3 sequence reads: CSARAGSGNTIYF. The CDR3 DNA sequence: TGCAGTGCTAGGGCCGGCTCTGGAAACACCATATATTTT.

V is TRBV29-1 and J is TRBJ1-2, with D possibly matching TRBD1 (6 bases). Germline lookup yields CDR1 SQVTM and CDR2 ANQGSEA. The CDR3 extends over 13 amino acids. V shed 7 bases and J shed 8 bases, with 20 bases lying between them. The CDR3 DNA reads TGCAGCGCCCGACGAGCAGGGGAACCGGGCTACACCTTC. Amino acid sequence: CSARRAGEPGYTF.

V gene TRBV7-2 combines with J gene TRBJ2-7; TRBD1 is a possible D gene (6 bases). Trimming removed 7 bases at V and 3 bases at J, with 16 bases between. Germline CDR1 is SGHTA and CDR2 is FQGNSA. The CDR3 has 14 amino acids. The DNA for the CDR3 is TGTGCCAGCACCCGAGGGGGACACGGCTACGAGCAGTACTTC. Translating gives CASTRGGHGYEQYF. Full variable domain (outside the CDR3, taken from reference TRBV7-2 and TRBJ2-7): GAGVSQSPSNKVTEKGKDVELRCDPISGHTALYWYRQSLGQGLEFLIYFQGNSAPDKSGLPSDRFSAERTGGSVSTLTIQRTQQEDSAVYLCASTRGGHGYEQYFGPGTRLTVT.

The genes are TRBV29-1 and TRBJ2-7, with TRBD1 matching 8 bases. From germline, CDR1 is SQVTM and CDR2 ANQGSEA. CDR3 length: 13 residues. J was trimmed by 4 bases and V by 5 bases; bases with no gene match: 7. The CDR3 protein is CSVTLDRAYEQYF. The CDR3, as DNA: TGCAGCGTTACCCTGGACAGGGCTTACGAGCAGTACTTC.

The chain couples TRBV20-1 to TRBJ2-3, with D perhaps matching TRBD2 (6 bases). The germline V gene has CDR1 DFQATT and CDR2 SNEGSKA (reference sequence). V was clipped by 0 bases and J by 0 bases, with 10 bases between them. The CDR3 runs 15 residues. The CDR3 region has the DNA TGCAGTGCTAGAGATGGAGGGGCTAGCACAGATACGCAGTATTTT. Amino acid sequence: CSARDGGASTDTQYF.

This chain joins TRBV5-1 and TRBJ1-2; 8 positions agree with TRBD1. The CDR3 is 13 residues long. CDR1 and CDR2 (germline): SGHRS, YFSETQ. V dropped 5 bases and J dropped 5; count of bases not matched to a gene: 5. CDR3: CASRQTGGYGYTF. DNA of the CDR3: TGCGCCAGCAGGCAAACAGGGGGTTATGGCTACACCTTC.

CDR3: CASGAAGEGYTF. The CDR3 coding sequence is TGTGCCAGCGGAGCCGCCGGGGAAGGCTACACCTTC. The rearrangement joins TRBV14 to TRBJ1-2, with D hard to call. V lost 8 bases and J 8 bases, leaving 15 bases between the germline ends. The CDR3 has 12 residues. Germline assignment: CDR1 SGHDN and CDR2 FVKESK.

The V and J genes are TRBV10-3 and TRBJ1-1; D gene unclear. V shed 7 bases and J shed 11 bases, with 20 bases lying between them. CDR3 length: 13 amino acids. Germline-derived CDR1 and CDR2 are ENHRY and SYGVKD. Written as DNA, the CDR3 is TGTGCCATCACTCAGGCCCCCGGTGATTCCGCTTTCTTT. Translating gives CAITQAPGDSAFF.

This chain connects TRBV6-1 to TRBJ2-3; a possible D gene is TRBD1 (6 bases). Trimming pared 5 bases from V and 1 base from J, leaving 13 bases between. Germline CDR1 reads MNHNS; CDR2 reads SASEGT. This CDR3 region has 15 residues. CDR3 DNA sequence: TGTGCCAGCAGTTGGGAACAGGGAGGCACAGATACGCAGTATTTT. It specifies CASSWEQGGTDTQYF.